This entry is about one TCR beta chain. The target antigen is unknown. Uncontrolled infections, pregnancy, lactation or other autoimmune diseases led to patient exclusion. The entry originates in a study of Graves' ophthalmopathy and Graves' hyperthyroidism. Researchers took RNA transcripts and amplified TCR beta CDR3 regions from them. The workflow started with a first-round RT-PCR run with HTBI primers and then moved on to a second-round multiplex PCR. TCRdb re-called the multiplex PCR reads with MiXCR, one entry per CDR3 protein. The sample includes approximately 700,000 distinct CDR3 sequences, about 44% of them seen just once. Regarding the study as a whole: Discriminating ophthalmopathy from stable hyperthyroidism, a 13-signature model attained a sensitivity of about 85% and a specificity of just under 84%. Ophthalmopathy progression prediction by the model yielded a sensitivity of 60% to 71% and a specificity of 72.22%.

Sequencing was carried out using peripheral blood. This receptor was taken from an adult man with Graves' ophthalmopathy.

DNA for the CDR3: TGTGCCAGCAGCGCCGGGACGGCGGAGACCCAGTACTTC. Its translation: CASSAGTAETQYF. The chain carries TRBV7-9 and TRBJ2-5, with D possibly being TRBD1 or TRBD2 (5 bases each). The germline V gene has CDR1 SEHNR and CDR2 FQNEAQ (reference sequence). The CDR3 is made up of 13 amino acids. V gave up 5 bases and J gave up 5 bases, with 12 bases separating them.